These 16 T cell receptor beta chains were sequenced from one sample in a study of shared clonotypes between healthy human individuals. Repertoires were generated with immunoSEQ multiplex PCR, while TCRdb's copy carries only in-frame clones and drops some. The sample gives millions of clones, 85% to 95% of which show up once; approximately 0.13% is in the top ten. Material: naive CD4+ T cells sorted from blood. The sample's subset: CD45RA+ positively selected. These receptors were collected from a man aged 18 to 29 in good health.

This clone was observed once. The rearrangement joins TRBV19 to TRBJ1-5; 7 bases match TRBD1. Trimming took 5 bases from V and 5 from J; bases not matched to a gene: 12. Germline lookup yields CDR1 LNHDA and CDR2 SQIVND (reference sequence). This CDR3 has 16 residues. The DNA of the CDR3 is TGTGCCAGTAGTCCCGAGGACAGGATCCCGCATCAGCCCCAGCATTTT. It encodes CASSPEDRIPHQPQHF.

This chain uses TRBV6-1 with TRBJ1-3; D call uncertain. The CDR3 is 15 amino acids. Deletions cut 2 bases from V and 0 bases from J, with 8 bases between. The germline gives CDR1 MNHNS, CDR2 SASEGT. The CDR3 DNA reads TGTGCCAGCAGTGAAAACGGATACTCTGGAAACACCATATATTTT. It yields the protein CASSENGYSGNTIYF.

This chain joins TRBV10-3 and TRBJ2-7; D remains ambiguous. The CDR3 totals 12 residues. Germline V gene data show CDR1 as ENHRY and CDR2 as SYGVKD. V lost 10 bases to trimming and J lost 2 bases, with 12 bases between them. DNA of the CDR3: TGTGCCACCCGGGCGGACCCCTACGAGCAGTACTTC. It encodes CATRADPYEQYF.

The chain has TRBV19 and TRBJ2-4, with 12 bases aligning to TRBD2. CDR3 length equals 19 residues. V shed 0 bases, J shed 1 base, and the junction held 7 bases outside the gene matches. Germline-derived CDR1 and CDR2 are LNHDA and SQIVND (reference sequence). CDR3 amino acids: CASSIETSGSFQAKNIQYF. For the CDR3, the DNA is TGTGCCAGTAGTATAGAGACTAGCGGGAGTTTTCAGGCCAAAAACATTCAGTACTTC.

The rearrangement joins TRBV9 to TRBJ2-3; TRBD2 aligns across 10 bases. The V segment lost 4 bases and the J segment 5 bases; nucleotides outside the gene matches: 7. The germline CDR1 and CDR2 sequences are SGDLS and YYNGEE. The CDR3 has 15 amino acids. This CDR3 reads CASSQREGQLDTQYF. The CDR3 DNA follows: TGTGCCAGCAGCCAGCGGGAGGGCCAATTAGATACGCAGTATTTT. The full variable domain, completed using reference TRBV9 and TRBJ2-3, is DSGVTQTPKHLITATGQRVTLRCSPRSGDLSVYWYQQSLDQGLQFLIQYYNGEERAKGNILERFSAQQFPDLHSELNLSSLELGDSALYFCASSQREGQLDTQYFGPGTRLTVL.

This clone was recorded only once. The V call is TRBV7-8, the J call TRBJ2-5, with TRBD2 matching over 8 bases. Germline lookup yields CDR1 SGHVS and CDR2 FQNEAQ. V was pared by 7 bases and J by 6 bases, with 10 bases of the junction left unmatched. This CDR3 is 14 amino acids long. The CDR3 DNA reads as TGTGCCAGCACCACCGGGACTAGTTTGAAGACCCAGTACTTC. Protein sequence: CASTTGTSLKTQYF. The entire variable domain, with the rest obtained from reference TRBV7-8 and TRBJ2-5, is as follows: GAGVSQSPRYKVAKRGQDVALRCDPISGHVSLFWYQQALGQGPEFLTYFQNEAQLDKSGLPSDRFFAERPEGSVSTLKIQRTQQEDSAVYLCASTTGTSLKTQYFGPGTRLLVL.

The rearrangement links TRBV10-1 to TRBJ1-5, with D possibly TRBD1 on 5 matching bases. This CDR3 is 13 amino acids long. Germline CDR1 reads WNHNN; CDR2 reads SYGVQD (reference sequence). V lost 5 bases, J lost 9 bases, and 14 bases lay in between. In DNA, the CDR3 is TGCGCCAGCAGTCCCGACAGAATTGGGCCCCAGCATTTT. Translating it yields CASSPDRIGPQHF.

V usage is TRBV19 and J usage is TRBJ1-5; 9 bases map to TRBD1. CDR3 length: 17 residues. Germline V gives CDR1 LNHDA, CDR2 SQIVND (reference sequence). Trimming cost V 9 bases and J 0 bases; bases outside gene matches: 12. CDR3 nucleotides: TGTGCCAGCGGACCCGGGACAGGGATCTATAGCAATCAGCCCCAGCATTTT. Residues: CASGPGTGIYSNQPQHF.

The chain joins TRBV13 to TRBJ1-3, with D hard to call. V was shortened by 5 bases and J by 2 bases, with 7 bases between the two germline ends. The CDR3 covers 13 residues. CDR1 PRHDT and CDR2 FYEKMQ come from the germline V gene (reference sequence). The CDR3 region is CASSGVPGNTIYF. CDR3 coding DNA: TGTGCCAGCAGCGGGGTACCTGGAAACACCATATATTTT.

V is TRBV5-1 and J is TRBJ2-5, with 11 bases fitting TRBD2. This CDR3 contains 14 residues. Germline assignment: CDR1 SGHRS and CDR2 YFSETQ. V lost 5 bases to trimming and J lost 2 bases; unmatched junction nucleotides: 2. The CDR3 DNA reads as TGCGCCAGCAGGCGACTAGCGGGGCAAGAGACCCAGTACTTC. Its translation: CASRRLAGQETQYF. The full variable domain, with the rest looked up from reference TRBV5-1 and TRBJ2-5, is KAGVTQTPRYLIKTRGQQVTLSCSPISGHRSVSWYQQTPGQGLQFLFEYFSETQRNKGNFPGRFSGRQFSNSRSEMNVSTLELGDSALYLCASRRLAGQETQYFGPGTRLLVL.

The chain couples TRBV7-2 to TRBJ2-5; weak D call: TRBD2 (5 bases). The germline V gene encodes CDR1 SGHTA and CDR2 FQGNSA. V was cut by 0 bases and J by 5 bases, with 10 bases left in between. The CDR3 has 14 amino acids. CDR3 sequence reads: CASSLAASLETQYF. As DNA, the CDR3 is TGTGCCAGCAGCTTAGCGGCTAGCTTGGAGACCCAGTACTTC.

The gene calls are TRBV29-1 and TRBJ2-1; 10 positions agree with TRBD1. This CDR3 has 15 residues. Germline trimming cut 6 bases from V and 1 base from J; bases unmatched to any gene: 6. The germline V gene encodes CDR1 SQVTM and CDR2 ANQGSEA. The DNA for the CDR3 is TGCAGCGTCGCAGGGACAGGGGAGTCCTACAATGAGCAGTTCTTC. It translates to CSVAGTGESYNEQFF.

The J gene is TRBJ2-7, the V gene TRBV27; TRBD1 matches at 9 bases. The CDR3 totals 14 residues. Germline loops: CDR1 MNHEY, CDR2 SMNVEV (reference sequence). J was trimmed by 2 bases and V by 6 bases; bases with no gene match: 5. For the CDR3, the DNA is TGTGCCAGCAGGTTCCGACAGGGGGCCTACGAGCAGTACTTC. Translating gives CASRFRQGAYEQYF.

This chain connects TRBV27 to TRBJ1-1, with 7 nucleotides matching TRBD1. CDR3 length: 15 residues. Germline loops: CDR1 MNHEY, CDR2 SMNVEV (reference sequence). V was clipped by 3 bases and J by 2 bases; unmatched bases: 6. CDR3 region: CASSFGGGVNTEAFF. CDR3 in DNA: TGTGCCAGCAGTTTTGGAGGGGGCGTCAACACTGAAGCTTTCTTT.

The chain employs TRBV27 and TRBJ1-2, with D unresolved. In germline, CDR1 is MNHEY, CDR2 SMNVEV (reference sequence). V was shortened by 5 bases and J by 0 bases, with 16 bases between the two germline ends. The CDR3 sequence is 16 residues long. The chain's CDR3 is CASSPRMGLANYGYTF. DNA of the CDR3: TGTGCCAGCAGTCCAAGGATGGGATTAGCTAACTATGGCTACACCTTC.

This clone was seen a handful of times. The CDR3 bases are TGCAGCGTTGGGGCAGGGGGTACCCTTAACTACGAGCAGTACTTC. Protein: CSVGAGGTLNYEQYF. This chain uses TRBV29-1 with TRBJ2-5, with 7 nucleotides matching TRBD1. The J call may be incorrect, as the DNA end agrees better with TRBJ2-7. Germline-derived CDR1 and CDR2 are SQVTM and ANQGSEA. This CDR3 has 15 residues.